This TCR beta chain was observed in a study of low-dose radiotherapy and immunotherapy resistance in tumors. Study details: Doses of 0.5 Gy per fraction every 2 weeks, totaling 6.5 Gy, went to Cohort 1. Fractions of 1 Gy went to Cohort 2 every two weeks, for 13 Gy over 26 weeks.

Indicated time point: after trial treatment. Treatment specified: LDRT plus nivolumab, ipilimumab, low-dose cyclophosphamide and aspirin (RACIN trial). Eligibility required advanced solid tumors lacking tumor-infiltrating lymphocytes. There are many counts of this clonotype. Trimming cost V 11 bases and J 6 bases, with 8 bases left between them. The length of the CDR3 is 10 residues. TRAV- and TRBV-specific primers primed first-strand cDNA, covering alpha and beta chains. With a constant-region primer and a V-primer adapter, TCRs were subjected to roughly 18 PCR cycles of amplification. In vitro transcription amplified isolated mRNA. TCRdb re-analysed the reads in MiXCR, keeping a single row per CDR3 protein. The table has about 35,000 distinct CDR3 sequences, around 20% seen once.

This chain uses TRBV23-1 with TRBJ1-5; D unclear. TRBV23-1 is filed as an ORF, its function uncertain. Material: PBMCs, obtained after low-dose radiotherapy plus immunotherapy. The source of this sequence is a female donor with ovarian cancer. CDR3 loop: CACKSQPQHF. The CDR3 DNA reads TGCGCCTGTAAAAGTCAGCCCCAGCATTTT.